Each of the 7 T cell receptor beta chains below was sequenced from the same sample in a study of CD8+CD57+ T cells in acquired aplastic anemia. Patients included in sequencing had previously demonstrated CD8+CD57+ cell expansion by flow cytometry. According to the study, genomic DNA was the template for TCR beta VDJ and CDR3 profiling. TCRdb passed the reads through MiXCR, listing each CDR3 protein once. In the table there are hundreds of thousands of distinct CDR3 sequences, approximately 32% of which are singletons. Material for sequencing was sorted CD4+, CD8+, or CD8+CD57+ T cells (not recorded which) from PBMCs. The receptors were sampled from a human donor with aplastic anemia.

For this clonotype: One base away lies a much larger clone, so this may be a sequencing read error. Without the conserved terminal phenylalanine or tryptophan, this CDR3 likely stems from a read error. The chain recombines TRBV7-2 with TRBJ1-6; D perhaps matches TRBD1 (6 bases). Germline V gene data show CDR1 as SGHTA and CDR2 as FQGNSA. This CDR3 is built from 14 residues. Trimming removed 11 bases from V and 7 bases from J, with 18 bases in between. The CDR3 DNA sequence: TGTGCCTCGCAAACGAGTAGGGGGAATTCACCCCTCCACTCT. Translation gives CASQTSRGNSPLHS.

This clonotype has a handful of counts. This chain connects TRBV11-1 to TRBJ1-4; possibly TRBD1 for D (5 bases). Germline lookup yields CDR1 SGHAT and CDR2 FQDESV (reference sequence). This CDR3 region has 17 residues. V lost 5 bases and J lost 5, with 21 bases in between. This chain's CDR3 is CASSTGRQGGVNEKLFF. The CDR3, as DNA: TGTGCCAGCAGCACCGGTCGTCAGGGAGGCGTAAATGAAAAACTGTTTTTT.

This clonotype showed up just a few times. The chain has TRBV5-1 and TRBJ2-7; possible D gene TRBD2, 5 bases. Germline CDR1 reads SGHRS; CDR2 reads YFSETQ. The CDR3 totals 15 residues. Trimming stripped 0 bases from V and 6 bases from J, with 16 bases between. DNA of the CDR3: TGCGCCAGCAGCTTGGAAGGAGGTCCCGCAATCGAGCAGTACTTC. This sequence encodes CASSLEGGPAIEQYF.

This clonotype was recorded a few times. The chain employs TRBV30 and TRBJ1-6; D uncertain. The V gene's germline CDR1 is GTSNPN and CDR2 SVGIG (reference sequence). The CDR3 contains 14 residues. The V gene lost 1 base and the J gene lost 4 bases, with 8 bases spanning the gap. In DNA form, the CDR3 reads TGTGCCTGGAGTGGCGCCAGATATAATTCACCCCTCCACTTT. This encodes CAWSGARYNSPLHF. The variable domain in full, completed from reference TRBV30 and TRBJ1-6, reads SQTIHQWPATLVQPVGSPLSLECTVEGTSNPNLYWYRQAAGRGLQLLFYSVGIGQISSEVPQNLSASRPQDRQFILSSKKLLLSDSGFYLCAWSGARYNSPLHFGNGTRLTVT.

V and J are TRBV2 and TRBJ1-1; tentative D call: TRBD1 (6 bases). CDR1 is SNHLY, CDR2 FYNNEI, per germline. This CDR3 region has 14 residues. V shed 6 bases and J shed 4 bases, with 15 bases lying between them. CDR3 bases: TGTGCCAGCAGATTGGACAGCCAGAGCACTGAAGCTTTCTTT. It encodes CASRLDSQSTEAFF.

The chain employs TRBV9 and TRBJ1-3; possible D gene TRBD1, 5 bases. The germline V gene encodes CDR1 SGDLS and CDR2 YYNGEE. V was cut by 0 bases and J by 3 bases, with 10 bases left in between. The CDR3 has 15 residues. The CDR3 DNA sequence: TGTGCCAGCAGCGTAGCTCAGGGAATTGGAAACACCATATATTTT. Its protein product is CASSVAQGIGNTIYF.

The genes are TRBV28 and TRBJ2-1; 11 bases are a match to TRBD2. CDR1 and CDR2 from the germline V gene are MDHEN and SYDVKM. Unmatched junction bases numbered 2, after V lost 4 bases and J lost 3 bases. The CDR3 covers 15 residues. Here the CDR3 reads CASSSSGRYYNEQFF. CDR3 sequence (DNA): TGTGCCAGCAGTTCTAGCGGGAGGTACTACAATGAGCAGTTCTTC.